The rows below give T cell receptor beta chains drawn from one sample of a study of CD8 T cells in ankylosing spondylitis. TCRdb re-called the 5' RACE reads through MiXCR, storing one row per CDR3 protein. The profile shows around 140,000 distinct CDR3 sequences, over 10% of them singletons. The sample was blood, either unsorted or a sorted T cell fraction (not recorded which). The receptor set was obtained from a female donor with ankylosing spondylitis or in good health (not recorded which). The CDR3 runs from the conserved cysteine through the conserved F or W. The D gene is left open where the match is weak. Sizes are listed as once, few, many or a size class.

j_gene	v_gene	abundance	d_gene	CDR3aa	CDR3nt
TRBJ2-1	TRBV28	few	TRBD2	CASRPAGGISYNEQFF	TGTGCCAGCAGACCAGCGGGGGGGATCTCCTACAATGAGCAGTTCTTC
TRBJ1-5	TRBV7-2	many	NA	CASSLAPPFGNQPQHF	TGTGCCAGCAGCTTAGCCCCCCCTTTTGGCAATCAGCCCCAGCATTTT
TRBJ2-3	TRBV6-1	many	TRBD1	CASSPGQGKADTQYF	TGTGCCAGCAGTCCGGGACAGGGGAAAGCAGATACGCAGTATTTT
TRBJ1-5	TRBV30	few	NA	CAWSVPQSNQPQHF	TGTGCCTGGAGTGTACCGCAGAGCAATCAGCCCCAGCATTTT
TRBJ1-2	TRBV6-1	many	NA	CASSGGTGYGYTF	TGTGCCAGCAGTGGCGGGACGGGCTATGGCTACACCTTC
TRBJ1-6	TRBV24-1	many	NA	CATSLGDSPLHF	TGTGCCACCAGTTTGGGAGATTCACCCCTCCACTTT
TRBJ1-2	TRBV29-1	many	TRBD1	CSDLRTGQANYGYTF	TGCAGCGACCTAAGGACAGGCCAAGCTAACTATGGCTACACCTTC
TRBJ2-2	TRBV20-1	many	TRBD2	CSARLAGEAGELFF	TGCAGTGCTAGACTAGCGGGAGAGGCCGGGGAGCTGTTTTTT
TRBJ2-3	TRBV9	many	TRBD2	CASSSPLSGGIFSTDTQYF	TGTGCCAGCAGTAGCCCCCTTAGCGGGGGGATATTCAGCACAGATACGCAGTATTTT
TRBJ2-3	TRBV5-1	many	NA	CASSLGGRGSRTDTQYF	TGCGCCAGCAGCTTGGGGGGGCGCGGGAGTAGAACAGATACGCAGTATTTT
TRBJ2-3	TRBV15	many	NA	CATSSSRPDTQYF	TGTGCCACCAGCTCTTCCCGACCAGATACGCAGTATTTT
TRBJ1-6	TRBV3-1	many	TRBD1	CASSQDRWFNSPLHF	TGTGCCAGCAGCCAGGACAGGTGGTTTAATTCACCCCTCCACTTT
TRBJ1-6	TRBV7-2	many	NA	CASSLDRALHF	TGTGCCAGCAGCCTCGACAGAGCCCTCCACTTT